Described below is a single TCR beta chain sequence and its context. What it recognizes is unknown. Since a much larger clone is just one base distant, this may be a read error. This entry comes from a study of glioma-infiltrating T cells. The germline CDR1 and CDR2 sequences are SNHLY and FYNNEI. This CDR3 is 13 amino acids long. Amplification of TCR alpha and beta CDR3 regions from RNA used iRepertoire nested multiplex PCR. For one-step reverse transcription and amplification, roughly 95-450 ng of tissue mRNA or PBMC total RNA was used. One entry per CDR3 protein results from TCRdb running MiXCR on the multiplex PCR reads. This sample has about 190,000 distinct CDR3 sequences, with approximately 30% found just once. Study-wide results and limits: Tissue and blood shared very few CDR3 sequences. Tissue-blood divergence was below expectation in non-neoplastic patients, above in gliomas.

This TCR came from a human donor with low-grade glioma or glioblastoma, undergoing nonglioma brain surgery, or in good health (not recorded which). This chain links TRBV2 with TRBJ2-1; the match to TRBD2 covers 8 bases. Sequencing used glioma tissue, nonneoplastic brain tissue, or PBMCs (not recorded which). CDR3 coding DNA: TGTCCCAGCAGCGGGGGACCATACAATGAGCAGTTCTTC. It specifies CPSSGGPYNEQFF.